A single sample is the source of the 10 T cell receptor beta chains below, sequenced in a study of OX40 agonist ivuxolimab in advanced cancers. Libraries were prepared by immunoSEQ multiplex PCR; TCRdb keeps only in-frame clonotypes and omits some of them. There are some 65,000 clones in the sample; approximately 90% occur only once, and under 3.5% lies in the top ten. This specimen consisted of CD4+ or CD8+ T cells sorted from blood, obtained in a trial of the OX40 agonist ivuxolimab. All receptors come from an adult with an advanced solid tumor such as melanoma, head and neck, liver or kidney cancer.

This chain links TRBV19 with TRBJ2-2; D remains ambiguous. Trimming cost V 8 bases and J 7 bases, with 11 bases left between them. The CDR3 has 12 amino acids. Germline V gives CDR1 LNHDA, CDR2 SQIVND (reference sequence). Written as DNA, the CDR3 is TGTGCCAGTTCTCTAAAGTTCGGGGAGCTGTTTTTT. Residues: CASSLKFGELFF.

This clone showed up just a few times. The chain carries TRBV28 and TRBJ1-5, with D possibly matching TRBD1 (6 bases). The CDR3 contains 15 residues. V was shortened by 6 bases and J by 1 base, with 13 bases between the two germline ends. CDR1 and CDR2 from the germline V gene are MDHEN and SYDVKM. The CDR3 sequence: CASRRGGESNQPQHF. The CDR3 nucleotides are TGTGCCAGCAGGAGGGGGGGGGAAAGCAATCAGCCCCAGCATTTT. Supplemented by reference TRBV28 and TRBJ1-5, the full variable domain reads DVKVTQSSRYLVKRTGEKVFLECVQDMDHENMFWYRQDPGLGLRLIYFSYDVKMKEKGDIPEGYSVSREKKERFSLILESASTNQTSMYLCASRRGGESNQPQHFGDGTRLSIL.

This chain uses TRBV6-5 with TRBJ2-7; D uncertain. Deletions cut 6 bases from V and 4 bases from J, with 7 bases between. The germline CDR1 and CDR2 sequences are MNHEY and SVGAGI. CDR3 length: 11 amino acids. The CDR3 spells CASRDQYEQYF. The CDR3 DNA is TGTGCCAGCAGGGATCAGTACGAGCAGTACTTC.

The rearrangement uses TRBV19 and TRBJ1-2; no clear D gene. The CDR3 sequence is 15 residues long. Germline assignment: CDR1 LNHDA and CDR2 SQIVND (reference sequence). Between the trimmed V and J ends, which lost 9 bases and 3 bases, there was a span of 20 bases. As DNA, the CDR3 is TGTGCCAGCTCCAACGGGGTAGGGCGATACTATGGCTACACCTTC. Protein sequence: CASSNGVGRYYGYTF.

The chain carries TRBV6-1 and TRBJ1-5; D possibly corresponds to TRBD1 (5 bases). CDR3 length: 16 amino acids. V gave up 1 base and J gave up 6 bases, with 16 bases separating them. The germline V gene encodes CDR1 MNHNS and CDR2 SASEGT. Here the CDR3 reads CASSEVIDVGGQPQHF. The CDR3 DNA reads as TGTGCCAGCAGTGAAGTTATAGACGTGGGGGGTCAGCCCCAGCATTTT.

This chain links TRBV5-1 with TRBJ2-7; the D gene is possibly TRBD2 (5 bases). The CDR3 length is 14 residues. V was trimmed by 0 bases and J by 3 bases, leaving 10 bases between them. CDR1 is SGHRS and CDR2 is YFSETQ in the germline V gene. The CDR3 DNA is TGCGCCAGCAGCTTGGGGGAGTTAAGCTACGAGCAGTACTTC. It translates to CASSLGELSYEQYF.

The chain recombines TRBV6-1 with TRBJ1-3; D is undetermined. CDR3 size: 15 residues. CDR1 is MNHNS and CDR2 is SASEGT in the germline V gene. The ends were cut back, 6 bases at V and 1 base at J, with 13 bases in the middle. CDR3 in DNA: TGTGCCAGCAGCCAGGAGGGTTATTCTGGAAACACCATATATTTT. The encoded protein is CASSQEGYSGNTIYF.

V and J are TRBV7-8 and TRBJ2-3, with D tentatively TRBD2 (6 bases). Trimming took 1 base from V and 0 from J, leaving 14 bases between them. The CDR3 has 17 amino acids. Germline V gene sequence: CDR1 SGHVS, CDR2 FQNEAQ. The CDR3 spells CASSLVPSDTSTDTQYF. The CDR3 DNA reads TGTGCCAGCAGCTTAGTTCCTAGCGATACTAGCACAGATACGCAGTATTTT.

The rearrangement joins TRBV28 to TRBJ2-7; D is perhaps TRBD1 (5 bases). This CDR3 is 13 amino acids long. Germline V gene lookup returns CDR1 MDHEN and CDR2 SYDVKM. Trimming shortened V by 8 bases and J by 0 bases, and 11 bases separated the two germline ends. The CDR3 here is CASSRQRSYEQYF. CDR3 bases: TGTGCCAGCTCCCGACAGCGCTCCTACGAGCAGTACTTC.

The V gene is TRBV4-1, the J gene TRBJ2-6; no clear D gene. The CDR3 contains 19 residues. The V gene's germline CDR1 is MGHRA and CDR2 YSYEKL. Trimming took 1 base from V and 0 from J, leaving 16 bases between them. CDR3 amino acids: CASSQVGRTRPSGANVLTF. The CDR3 nucleotides are TGCGCCAGCAGCCAAGTAGGACGGACGAGACCCTCTGGGGCCAACGTCCTGACTTTC.